These 9 T cell receptor beta chains originate from one sample sequenced in a study of cytomegalovirus exposure and HLA in healthy donors. The PCR had 60 Vbeta and 13 Jbeta primers. The data were produced by immunoSEQ multiplex PCR, yet TCRdb's version contains in-frame clones alone and is incomplete. The table lists 180,000 or so clones, over 70% of them singletons. The sample comprised PBMCs. These receptor sequences come from a man younger than 35 in good health and CMV-seronegative.

J is TRBJ2-2 and V is TRBV28, with TRBD1 matching over 7 bases. This CDR3 contains 14 residues. Germline V gene lookup returns CDR1 MDHEN and CDR2 SYDVKM. V lost 4 bases to trimming and J lost 4 bases; unmatched junction nucleotides: 3. The CDR3 reads CASSYDRATGELFF. The CDR3 coding sequence is TGTGCCAGCAGTTATGACAGGGCCACCGGGGAGCTGTTTTTT.

The chain couples TRBV5-1 to TRBJ2-5; TRBD1 matches 10 bases. The CDR3 contains 16 residues. Trimming at V came to 3 bases and at J to 4 bases, leaving 9 bases not matched to a gene. The germline V gene encodes CDR1 SGHRS and CDR2 YFSETQ. CDR3 region: CASSSQPGQGTETQYF. In nucleotides, the CDR3 is TGCGCCAGCAGCTCCCAGCCGGGACAGGGGACAGAGACCCAGTACTTC.

The chain joins TRBV6-1 to TRBJ1-6; 8 nucleotides line up with TRBD1. Germline V gene sequence: CDR1 MNHNS, CDR2 SASEGT. V shed 3 bases, J shed 9 bases, and the junction held 7 bases outside the gene matches. The CDR3 is 15 residues long. CDR3 DNA sequence: TGTGCCAGCAGTGATCTGGACAGGGTTGTTTCACCCCTCCACTTT. The encoded protein is CASSDLDRVVSPLHF.

The genes are TRBV7-2 and TRBJ2-1; perhaps TRBD2 as D (6 bases). The CDR3 runs 14 residues. CDR1 and CDR2 from the germline V gene are SGHTA and FQGNSA. Trimming removed 3 bases at V and 9 bases at J, with 15 bases between. The CDR3 here is CASSLGGSTVEQFF. The CDR3, as DNA: TGTGCCAGCAGCTTGGGGGGTTCGACTGTTGAGCAGTTCTTC.

The chain employs TRBV10-3 and TRBJ1-4; D is unresolved. CDR1 ENHRY and CDR2 SYGVKD come from the germline V gene. V was clipped by 2 bases and J by 6 bases, with 4 bases between them. The CDR3 has 12 amino acids. CDR3 residues: CAISERDEKLFF. The CDR3 DNA reads TGTGCCATCAGTGAGCGAGATGAAAAACTGTTTTTT.

This chain joins TRBV19 and TRBJ2-3; 11 bases match TRBD2. The CDR3 runs to 18 residues. V gave up 5 bases and J gave up 4 bases; unmatched junction bases: 14. Germline V gives CDR1 LNHDA, CDR2 SQIVND (reference sequence). CDR3 region: CASSPRGSGRVSPDTQYF. CDR3 sequence (DNA): TGTGCCAGTAGTCCCAGAGGTAGCGGGAGGGTCTCCCCAGATACGCAGTATTTT.

CDR3 in amino acids: CSVVMSIGKYEQYF. CDR3 sequence (DNA): TGCAGCGTTGTAATGTCAATTGGCAAGTACGAGCAGTACTTC. V is TRBV29-1 and J is TRBJ2-7; D is undetermined. V was trimmed by 4 bases and J by 4 bases, leaving 17 bases between them. The CDR3 loop spans 14 amino acids. Per germline, CDR1 SQVTM and CDR2 ANQGSEA.

The rearrangement uses TRBV9 and TRBJ2-5, with 7 nucleotides matching TRBD1. Germline V gene sequence: CDR1 SGDLS, CDR2 YYNGEE. V dropped 3 bases and J dropped 2; count of bases not matched to a gene: 4. The CDR3 is made up of 14 amino acids. CDR3 loop: CASSDRDRQETQYF. The CDR3 nucleotides are TGTGCCAGCAGCGACCGGGACAGACAAGAGACCCAGTACTTC.

The rearrangement uses TRBV21-1 and TRBJ2-7; TRBD1, the table's D call, was not compared with the DNA. TRBV21-1 is flagged as a pseudogene. The CDR3 spans 13 residues. The CDR3 DNA sequence: TGTGCCAGCAGAGGACAAGGGGCTTTCGAGCAGTACTTC. As protein: CASRGQGAFEQYF.